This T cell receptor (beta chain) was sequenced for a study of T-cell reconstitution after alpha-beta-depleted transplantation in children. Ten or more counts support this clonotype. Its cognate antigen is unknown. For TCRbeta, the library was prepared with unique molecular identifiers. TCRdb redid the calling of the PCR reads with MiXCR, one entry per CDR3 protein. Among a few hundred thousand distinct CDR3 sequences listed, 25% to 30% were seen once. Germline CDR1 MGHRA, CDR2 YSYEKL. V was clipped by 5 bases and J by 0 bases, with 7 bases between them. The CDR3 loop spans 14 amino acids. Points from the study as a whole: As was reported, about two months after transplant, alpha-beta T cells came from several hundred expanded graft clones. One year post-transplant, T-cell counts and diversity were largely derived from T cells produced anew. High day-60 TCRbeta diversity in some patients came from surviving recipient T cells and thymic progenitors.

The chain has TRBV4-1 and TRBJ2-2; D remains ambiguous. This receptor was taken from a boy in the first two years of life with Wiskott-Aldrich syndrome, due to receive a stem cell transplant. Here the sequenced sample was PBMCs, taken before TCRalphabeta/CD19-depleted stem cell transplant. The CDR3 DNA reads TGCGCCAGCAGCAGGAACCCGAACACCGGGGAGCTGTTTTTT. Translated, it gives CASSRNPNTGELFF.